This T cell receptor (beta chain) was recovered during a study of T cells in tuberculosis. Study overall: A South African cohort included IGRA-negative adolescents, latently infected IGRA-positive adolescents and adults with active tuberculosis.

Using immunoSEQ multiplex PCR, the repertoire was profiled, and TCRdb retains in-frame clones only, with some absent. This table has about 44,000 clones, 90% to 95% appearing once. Study observations and caveats: Active tuberculosis alpha repertoires lay closer to GMM-specific TCRs than controls'. GEM motif frequencies gave over 60% accuracy; the GMM repertoire gave roughly 87%.

Unsorted cryopreserved PBMC were sequenced, averaging roughly 100,000 T cells per clinical donor. On this clone: Its antigen remains unknown.

There are 14 residues in the CDR3. Germline CDR1 reads ENHRY; CDR2 reads SYGVKD. Trimming took 5 bases from V and 2 from J; bases not matched to a gene: 3. Sequenced: PBMCs. The clonotype originates from a donor between 10 and 29 years old with latent tuberculosis or without tuberculosis infection. This chain connects TRBV10-3 to TRBJ2-7; 10 positions agree with TRBD1. In DNA form, the CDR3 reads TGTGCCATCAGTTCTGACAGGGGGCCCTACGAGCAGTACTTC. It yields the protein CAISSDRGPYEQYF.